The present T cell receptor (beta chain) was sequenced within a study of cytomegalovirus exposure and HLA in healthy donors. Findings and limits, study-wide: Testing in vitro showed three CMV-associated chains specific for CMV antigens. A later analysis reported that several of the most significant clusters appeared to be linked to common viral pathogens, among them Epstein-Barr virus. The authors later found most CMV-associated TCR beta chains appeared HLA-restricted.

The PCR made use of 60 Vbeta and 13 Jbeta primers. The protocol was immunoSEQ multiplex PCR, while the TCRdb copy is restricted to in-frame clones and leaves out a portion. The table has around 130,000 clones, roughly four fifths seen once; the top ten hold almost 6%. CDR3 length: 13 amino acids. The germline gives CDR1 SGHDN, CDR2 FVKESK. V shed 3 bases and J shed 3 bases, with 8 bases lying between them. With respect to this clone: The antigen is not known.

The chain has TRBV14 and TRBJ1-1; no firm D call. This clonotype was sampled from a woman in her thirties or forties in good health and CMV-seropositive. Sequencing used PBMCs. The CDR3 bases are TGTGCCAGCAGCCAGGGGAGGGACACTGAAGCTTTCTTT. It codes for CASSQGRDTEAFF. Supplemented by reference TRBV14 and TRBJ1-1, the full variable domain reads EAGVTQFPSHSVIEKGQTVTLRCDPISGHDNLYWYRRVMGKEIKFLLHFVKESKQDESGMPNNRFLAERTGGTYSTLKVQPAELEDSGVYFCASSQGRDTEAFFGQGTRLTVV.